The 29 T cell receptor beta chains reported below all come from one sample, sequenced in a study of monozygotic twins with cystic fibrosis. Profiling relied on immunoSEQ multiplex PCR, and the TCRdb table lists in-frame clones only, not all of them. The sample contains fewer than 25,000 clones, around nine tenths of which appear only once. The sample was blood. These receptors all come from a young woman with cystic fibrosis.

This chain links TRBV2 with TRBJ1-2; 7 bases agree with TRBD1. The CDR3 covers 15 residues. After removal of 4 bases from V and 1 base from J, the junction contained 6 bases not matched to a gene. CDR1 SNHLY and CDR2 FYNNEI come from the germline V gene. The CDR3 spells CASSGRTGVNYGYTF. The CDR3 bases are TGTGCCAGCAGTGGACGGACAGGAGTTAACTATGGCTACACCTTC. Together with reference TRBV2 and TRBJ1-2, the CDR3 gives the full variable domain: EPEVTQTPSHQVTQMGQEVILRCVPISNHLYFYWYRQILGQKVEFLVSFYNNEISEKSEIFDDQFSVERPDGSNFTLKIRSTKLEDSAMYFCASSGRTGVNYGYTFGSGTRLTVV.

Written as DNA, the CDR3 is TGTGCCAGCAGCTCCTCCGGGGGGGCGGGAAACATTCAGTACTTC. It translates to CASSSSGGAGNIQYF. This chain connects TRBV7-9 to TRBJ2-4, with 8 nucleotides matching TRBD2. The CDR3 spans 15 residues. Germline V CDR1 and CDR2: SEHNR, FQNEAQ (reference sequence). V was pared by 4 bases and J by 6 bases, with 8 bases of the junction left unmatched.

This chain links TRBV6-5 with TRBJ1-2, with D hard to call. V was shortened by 4 bases and J by 3 bases, with 12 bases between the two germline ends. From germline, CDR1 is MNHEY and CDR2 SVGAGI. This CDR3 has 14 amino acids. The CDR3 bases are TGTGCCAGCAGTTTTAGACCGCCGTACTATGGCTACACCTTC. Protein sequence: CASSFRPPYYGYTF.

This chain connects TRBV10-1 to TRBJ2-1; D possibly corresponds to TRBD1 (6 bases). The CDR3 consists of 14 residues. V was pared by 4 bases and J by 2 bases, with 9 bases between. Germline values: CDR1 WNHNN, CDR2 SYGVQD (reference sequence). The CDR3 sequence: CASSGGLPYNEQFF. CDR3 nucleotides: TGCGCCAGCAGTGGGGGGCTTCCCTACAATGAGCAGTTCTTC.

The chain's CDR3 is CASSQVLAGGPVSTDTQYF. The CDR3, as DNA: TGTGCCAGCAGCCAAGTGCTAGCGGGGGGACCAGTGAGCACAGATACGCAGTATTTT. V and J are TRBV7-8 and TRBJ2-3, with TRBD2 identical over 11 bases. V lost 5 bases and J lost 0; bases outside the gene matches: 13. The CDR3 consists of 19 residues. The germline V gene encodes CDR1 SGHVS and CDR2 FQNEAQ.

J is TRBJ1-5 and V is TRBV18, with D unresolved. CDR3 length: 13 residues. Germline values: CDR1 KGHSH, CDR2 LQKENI. With 5 bases removed from V and 0 bases from J, the gap between germline ends came to 5 bases. In DNA form, the CDR3 reads TGTGCCAGCTCATCTAATAGCAATCAGCCCCAGCATTTT. As protein: CASSSNSNQPQHF.

The CDR3 loop reads CASSSLGSSYEQYF. The CDR3 DNA is TGTGCCAGCAGCTCCCTAGGGAGCTCCTACGAGCAGTACTTC. This chain uses TRBV7-8 with TRBJ2-7; possible D gene TRBD2, 5 bases. The CDR3 is 14 residues long. V was cut by 4 bases and J by 0 bases, with 10 bases left in between. Germline V lookup: CDR1 SGHVS, CDR2 FQNEAQ.

The chain couples TRBV10-1 to TRBJ1-1; D is uncertain. The germline CDR1 and CDR2 sequences are WNHNN and SYGVQD (reference sequence). Trimming cost V 5 bases and J 4 bases, with 11 bases left between them. This CDR3 comprises 13 residues. For the CDR3, the DNA is TGCGCCAGCAGTAAGACAACCACCACTGAAGCTTTCTTT. It codes for CASSKTTTTEAFF.

The CDR3 nucleotides are TGTGCCAGCAGTTTGAGGACAGGGGATTATGGCTACACCTTC. Its translation: CASSLRTGDYGYTF. The chain uses TRBV6-5 and TRBJ1-2; 9 bases fit TRBD1. There are 14 residues in the CDR3. V shed 4 bases and J 5 bases; nucleotides not matched to a gene: 5. Per germline, CDR1 MNHEY and CDR2 SVGAGI.

The J gene is TRBJ2-1, the V gene TRBV6-5; 11 bases agree with TRBD2. V lost 5 bases and J lost 7; bases outside the gene matches: 7. CDR1 is MNHEY, CDR2 SVGAGI, per germline. This CDR3 contains 15 residues. This chain's CDR3 is CASSPLAGGQNEQFF. CDR3 DNA: TGTGCCAGCAGTCCCTTAGCGGGGGGGCAGAATGAGCAGTTCTTC.

The chain carries TRBV29-1 and TRBJ2-2; TRBD1 or TRBD2 may be the D gene (5 bases each). CDR1 is SQVTM and CDR2 is ANQGSEA in the germline V gene. CDR3 length equals 15 residues. V was clipped by 4 bases and J by 4 bases, with 16 bases between them. For the CDR3, the DNA is TGCAGCGTTGCGGGACCCCAACGGGGCACCGGGGAGCTGTTTTTT. Translation gives CSVAGPQRGTGELFF.

The chain joins TRBV2 to TRBJ1-2; D remains unclear. The CDR3 loop spans 13 amino acids. The germline V and J ends were trimmed by 4 bases and 3 bases, with 9 bases remaining between them. Germline CDR1 and CDR2: SNHLY and FYNNEI. The CDR3 DNA is TGTGCCAGCAGTGCAGTAATCGACTATGGCTACACCTTC. The encoded protein is CASSAVIDYGYTF.

This clone was found a few times. This chain uses TRBV5-1 with TRBJ1-2; D uncertain. CDR3 length: 15 residues. Germline V gives CDR1 SGHRS, CDR2 YFSETQ. V dropped 0 bases and J dropped 4 bases, with 13 bases sitting between them. The CDR3 coding sequence is TGCGCCAGCAGCTTGGGCTTTGGGGTGGTCTATGGCTACACCTTC. It is translated as CASSLGFGVVYGYTF.

The CDR3 coding sequence is TGTGCCAGCTCCCAGAGGGGCTATAGGGGCCGTGGACTGTTTTTT. Amino acid sequence: CASSQRGYRGRGLFF. The chain has TRBV6-5 and TRBJ1-4; D is perhaps TRBD1 (5 bases). V dropped 8 bases and J dropped 13 bases, with 26 bases sitting between them. CDR3 length equals 15 residues. The germline CDR1 and CDR2 sequences are MNHEY and SVGAGI.

The genes are TRBV2 and TRBJ1-4; no clear D. The CDR3 loop spans 11 amino acids. Germline CDR1 is SNHLY and CDR2 is FYNNEI. V shed 6 bases and J shed 11 bases, with 10 bases lying between them. CDR3 residues: CASRAAGKLFF. CDR3 nucleotide sequence: TGTGCCAGCAGGGCAGCGGGGAAACTGTTTTTT.

The CDR3 is CASSLTSGVFETQYF. Written as DNA, the CDR3 is TGTGCCAGCAGCCTGACTAGCGGGGTTTTTGAGACCCAGTACTTC. The chain uses TRBV11-2 and TRBJ2-5; 11 positions agree with TRBD2. V lost 5 bases and J lost 5; bases outside the gene matches: 7. Germline CDR1 is SGHAT and CDR2 is FQNNGV. This CDR3 region has 15 residues.

This clone was seen a handful of times. V usage is TRBV28 and J usage is TRBJ1-5; tentatively, D is TRBD1 (5 bases). Trimming left V 10 bases short and J 3 bases short, with 16 bases between. The CDR3 is made up of 14 amino acids. Germline values: CDR1 MDHEN, CDR2 SYDVKM. CDR3 sequence reads: CATGRLTDNQPQHF. In DNA form, the CDR3 reads TGTGCCACGGGACGGTTAACAGACAATCAGCCCCAGCATTTT. The full variable domain, in which reference TRBV28 and TRBJ1-5 provide the parts outside the CDR3, is DVKVTQSSRYLVKRTGEKVFLECVQDMDHENMFWYRQDPGLGLRLIYFSYDVKMKEKGDIPEGYSVSREKKERFSLILESASTNQTSMYLCATGRLTDNQPQHFGDGTRLSIL.

The chain links TRBV27 to TRBJ2-7; a weak D match, TRBD1 (6 bases). Looked up from germline, CDR1 is MNHEY and CDR2 is SMNVEV (reference sequence). The CDR3 is made up of 14 amino acids. V was trimmed by 8 bases and J by 2 bases, leaving 16 bases between them. As DNA, the CDR3 is TGTGCCAGCTCATCCGGACAGTTCCCCTACGAGCAGTACTTC. It yields the protein CASSSGQFPYEQYF.

The chain joins TRBV9 to TRBJ2-3; D is ambiguous. Trimming pared 0 bases from V and 2 bases from J, leaving 7 bases between. Germline lookup yields CDR1 SGDLS and CDR2 YYNGEE. The CDR3 contains 14 residues. The DNA for the CDR3 is TGTGCCAGCAGCGTAGGAACTACCACAGATACGCAGTATTTT. Its protein is CASSVGTTTDTQYF.

The V call is TRBV6-1, the J call TRBJ2-7; 8 bases map to TRBD1. CDR1 is MNHNS, CDR2 SASEGT, per germline. The V segment lost 7 bases and the J segment 1 base; nucleotides outside the gene matches: 9. This CDR3 has 15 amino acids. The chain's CDR3 is CASTHTGTGSYEQYF. The CDR3 DNA sequence: TGTGCCAGCACCCACACAGGGACAGGATCCTACGAGCAGTACTTC.

The rearrangement links TRBV30 to TRBJ2-3, with 8 bases fitting TRBD2. Germline V gene data show CDR1 as GTSNPN and CDR2 as SVGIG (reference sequence). The CDR3 is 16 residues long. After removal of 2 bases from V and 10 bases from J, the junction contained 17 bases not matched to a gene. CDR3 protein: CAWSRGLAGQAGPQYF. CDR3 bases: TGTGCCTGGAGTAGAGGGCTAGCGGGTCAGGCAGGGCCGCAGTATTTT. Based on the CDR3 plus reference TRBV30 and TRBJ2-3, the full variable domain is SQTIHQWPATLVQPVGSPLSLECTVEGTSNPNLYWYRQAAGRGLQLLFYSVGIGQISSEVPQNLSASRPQDRQFILSSKKLLLSDSGFYLCAWSRGLAGQAGPQYFGPGTRLTVL.

V and J are TRBV25-1 and TRBJ2-2; D remains ambiguous. From germline, CDR1 is MGHDK and CDR2 SYGVNS. V shed 4 bases and J shed 3 bases, with 15 bases lying between them. This CDR3 spans 16 amino acids. In DNA form, the CDR3 reads TGTGCCAGCAGTGCCTTTTTGTATGGGGACACCGGGGAGCTGTTTTTT. Its translation is CASSAFLYGDTGELFF.

J is TRBJ1-1 and V is TRBV6-6; no definite D call. Germline V gene sequence: CDR1 MNHNY, CDR2 SVGAGI (reference sequence). This CDR3 region has 15 residues. V was clipped by 7 bases and J by 0 bases, with 15 bases between them. The CDR3 DNA reads as TGTGCCAGCATCCCCGGCGGCCCCATGAACACTGAAGCTTTCTTT. The encoded protein is CASIPGGPMNTEAFF.

This chain connects TRBV28 to TRBJ2-7, with D tentatively TRBD2 (5 bases). The V and J ends lost 3 bases and 1 base respectively, with 10 bases between them. The CDR3 sequence is 14 residues long. CDR1 is MDHEN, CDR2 SYDVKM, per germline. CDR3 sequence (DNA): TGTGCCAGCAGTTTCGGGGTGTGGTCCTACGAGCAGTACTTC. This codes for CASSFGVWSYEQYF.

In regard to this clone: A junction end diverges from the germline sequence, so it may reflect a read error. This chain joins TRBV13 and TRBJ1-2; the match to TRBD1 covers 9 bases. The CDR3 loop spans 15 amino acids. Germline V gene sequence: CDR1 PRHDT, CDR2 FYEKMQ (reference sequence). CDR3 region: CASSLGQGSMYGYTF. The DNA for the CDR3 is TGTGCCAGCAGCCTAGGACAGGGGTCTATGTATGGCTACACCTTC.

The rearrangement uses TRBV25-1 and TRBJ2-5; D not certain. Trimming removed 3 bases at V and 3 bases at J, with 23 bases between. CDR1 and CDR2 (germline): MGHDK, SYGVNS. This CDR3 spans 18 amino acids. The CDR3 is CASSDRPMKGANKETQYF. The CDR3 DNA reads as TGTGCCAGCAGTGATCGGCCCATGAAGGGCGCCAACAAAGAGACCCAGTACTTC.

This clone was counted once. The chain couples TRBV5-5 to TRBJ2-7, with D unresolved. Trimming removed 0 bases from V and 3 bases from J, with 13 bases in between. In germline, CDR1 is SGHKS, CDR2 YYEKEE (reference sequence). The CDR3 is made up of 15 amino acids. The CDR3 is CASSLEGNPYYEQYF. The CDR3 DNA reads TGTGCCAGCAGCTTGGAAGGGAACCCATACTACGAGCAGTACTTC. Full variable domain (outside the CDR3, taken from reference TRBV5-5 and TRBJ2-7): DAGVTQSPTHLIKTRGQQVTLRCSPISGHKSVSWYQQVLGQGPQFIFQYYEKEERGRGNFPDRFSARQFPNYSSELNVNALLLGDSALYLCASSLEGNPYYEQYFGPGTRLTVT.

This chain links TRBV6-5 with TRBJ2-2; 7 bases agree with TRBD2. This CDR3 is built from 14 residues. V shed 5 bases and J 1 base; nucleotides not matched to a gene: 1. Per germline, CDR1 MNHEY and CDR2 SVGAGI. CDR3 sequence reads: CASSPSGNTGELFF. The CDR3 nucleotides are TGTGCCAGCAGTCCTAGCGGGAACACCGGGGAGCTGTTTTTT.

The rearrangement links TRBV5-1 to TRBJ2-3; D not certain. Germline V CDR1 and CDR2: SGHRS, YFSETQ. V lost 0 bases to trimming and J lost 3 bases, with 11 bases between them. The CDR3 totals 15 residues. DNA for the CDR3: TGCGCCAGCAGCTTGGTTGGGCTTAGAACAGATACGCAGTATTTT. Its protein is CASSLVGLRTDTQYF.